Presented here are 2 T cell receptor beta chains from one specimen sequenced in a study of shared clonotypes between healthy human individuals. Assay: immunoSEQ multiplex PCR; the TCRdb copy retains only in-frame clones and omits some. The table has around 2.1 million clones, roughly 91% seen once; the top ten hold roughly 1.7%. Naive CD8 cells were CD45RO-negative, positively selected for CCR7, excluding terminally differentiated effector memory CD45RA+ cells. The sample taken for sequencing was naive CD8+ T cells from PBMCs. The receptors here all came from a man aged 18 to 30 in good health. Some clones in this sample may be carry-over from other donors' samples.

The chain employs TRBV2 and TRBJ2-7, with D possibly TRBD1 on 6 matching bases. Germline CDR1 reads SNHLY; CDR2 reads FYNNEI. CDR3 length: 13 amino acids. The V end lost 3 bases, the J end lost 3 bases, and 9 bases lay between the germline ends. The CDR3 DNA sequence: TGTGCCAGCAGTGACCTGACAGGCTACGAGCAGTACTTC. It encodes CASSDLTGYEQYF.

The J gene is TRBJ1-1, the V gene TRBV5-1; TRBD1 is a possible D gene (5 bases). Germline loops: CDR1 SGHRS, CDR2 YFSETQ. This CDR3 contains 14 residues. Trimming pared 1 base from V and 0 bases from J, leaving 7 bases between. The CDR3 loop reads CASSLWDLNTEAFF. For the CDR3, the DNA is TGCGCCAGCAGCTTGTGGGACCTGAACACTGAAGCTTTCTTT.